This TCR beta chain was captured by sequencing in a study of T-cell reconstitution after alpha-beta-depleted transplantation in children. Study-wide results and caveats: The study reportedly traced alpha-beta T cells about two months after transplant to several hundred expanded graft clones.

Unique molecular identifiers were built into the TCRbeta library. TCRdb processed the PCR reads anew with MiXCR; each CDR3 protein has one entry. Among about 240,000 distinct CDR3 sequences listed, more than 20% were seen once. CDR3 length: 14 residues. Germline V gene lookup returns CDR1 ENHRY and CDR2 SYGVKD. V trimming: 4 bases; J trimming: 4 bases; junction bases outside the gene matches: 7. This clonotype has a count of ten or more. As yet, its antigen is unknown. The chain employs TRBV10-3 and TRBJ2-7; 7 bases align to TRBD2. The receptor's source is a girl between 2 and 10 years old with Fanconi anemia, due to receive a stem cell transplant. This specimen was PBMCs, taken before TCRalphabeta/CD19-depleted stem cell transplant. The CDR3 spells CAISVGLDEYEQYF. CDR3 bases: TGTGCCATCAGTGTTGGACTAGACGAATACGAGCAGTACTTC.